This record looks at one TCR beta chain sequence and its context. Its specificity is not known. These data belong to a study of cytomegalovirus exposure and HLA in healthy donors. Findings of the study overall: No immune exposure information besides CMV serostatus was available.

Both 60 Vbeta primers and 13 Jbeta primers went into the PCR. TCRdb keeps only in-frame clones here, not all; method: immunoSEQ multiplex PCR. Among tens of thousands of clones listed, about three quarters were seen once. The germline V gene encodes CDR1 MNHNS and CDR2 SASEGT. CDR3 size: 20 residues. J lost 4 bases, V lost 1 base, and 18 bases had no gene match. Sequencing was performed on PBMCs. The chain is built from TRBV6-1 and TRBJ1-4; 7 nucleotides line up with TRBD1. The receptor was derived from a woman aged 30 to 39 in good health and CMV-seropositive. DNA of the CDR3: TGTGCCAGCAGTGAAGGGGGGGATGGTGGGACAGAGATCTATAATGAAAAACTGTTTTTT. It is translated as CASSEGGDGGTEIYNEKLFF.